What follows are 14 T cell receptor beta chains derived from one specimen sequenced in a study of T cell clusters in autoimmune cytopenias. TRB amplification used around 260 ng of peripheral blood genomic DNA. TRB was amplified by touch-down multiplex PCR, primer pools A and B combined. Following a re-call of the multiplex PCR reads, TCRdb has one entry per CDR3 protein and lacks DNA. This table lists 5,000 to 6,000 distinct CDR3 sequences. Sequencing used peripheral blood. These receptors originate from a human donor with an autoimmune cytopenia or autoimmune hepatitis (not recorded which).

This clonotype ranks as medium-sized (0.01 to 0.1%) in terms of frequency. The V and J genes are TRBV7-6 and TRBJ2-7; the D call of TRBD1 rests on TCRdb alone, since no DNA is present to check it. Germline V gene sequence: CDR1 SGHVS, CDR2 FNYEAQ. The CDR3 totals 15 residues. The CDR3 reads CASSPGVGNSYEQYF.

This sequence joins TRBV4-1 and TRBJ1-3. CDR1 MGHRA and CDR2 YSYEKL come from the germline V gene. The CDR3 consists of 14 residues. The CDR3 sequence: CASSQPTSGNTIYF.

This clonotype is medium-sized (0.01 to 0.1%) by frequency. The V gene is TRBV20-1, the J gene TRBJ2-7; TCRdb designates TRBD2, a call that cannot be tested without DNA. This CDR3 contains 15 residues. The germline V gene has CDR1 DFQATT and CDR2 SNEGSKA (reference sequence). CDR3 sequence reads: CSAREDGLAGYEQYF.

This sequence joins TRBV21-1 and TRBJ2-7; as DNA is missing, the TRBD1 call by TCRdb cannot be tested. TRBV21-1 is termed a pseudogene. CDR3 length: 15 residues. CDR3 in amino acids: CASRPHRGRTYEQYF.

The chain carries TRBV20-1 and TRBJ1-1. The CDR3 spans 14 residues. CDR1 and CDR2 from the germline V gene are DFQATT and SNEGSKA (reference sequence). The CDR3 is CSARTDLTKAEAFF.

This clonotype counts as medium-sized by frequency. The genes are TRBV6-1 and TRBJ2-1. From germline, CDR1 is MNHNS and CDR2 SASEGT. This CDR3 comprises 15 residues. The CDR3 sequence: CASSGEGAPYNEQFF.

This clonotype is identified as medium-sized from frequency. The chain is built from TRBV5-6 and TRBJ1-1; TCRdb outputs TRBD1, but without DNA this stays unchecked. Germline V gene sequence: CDR1 SGHDT, CDR2 YYEEEE. CDR3 length equals 15 residues. The CDR3 is CASSLGVAGDTEAFF.

The chain has TRBV5-6 and TRBJ2-5; no DNA is available, so the TRBD1 call from TCRdb remains unchecked. Germline values: CDR1 SGHDT, CDR2 YYEEEE. The CDR3 contains 14 residues. The CDR3 sequence is CASSSTGPQETQYF.

The CDR3 loop reads CSARDRPQGHNYGYTF. The V call is TRBV20-1, the J call TRBJ1-2; TCRdb's D call of TRBD1 is untestable without DNA. The CDR3 totals 16 residues. Germline CDR1 and CDR2: DFQATT and SNEGSKA (reference sequence).

This clonotype is called medium-sized based on its frequency. The V call is TRBV20-1, the J call TRBJ2-1; TCRdb gives TRBD2 as the D gene, but with no DNA this cannot be confirmed. The germline V gene encodes CDR1 DFQATT and CDR2 SNEGSKA (reference sequence). The length of the CDR3 is 12 residues. The CDR3: CSALAGGYEQFF.

In terms of frequency, this clonotype is medium-sized. The chain couples TRBV6-5 to TRBJ1-2. Germline-derived CDR1 and CDR2 are MNHEY and SVGAGI. The CDR3 extends over 14 amino acids. The CDR3 loop reads CASSYLPMDYGYTF.

The chain couples TRBV7-9 to TRBJ1-1. Germline V CDR1 and CDR2: SEHNR, FQNEAQ (reference sequence). The CDR3 spans 13 residues. The CDR3: CASRTLTNTEAFF.

In terms of frequency, this clonotype is medium-sized. The genes are TRBV27 and TRBJ1-6. CDR3 size: 14 residues. Germline V gene sequence: CDR1 MNHEY, CDR2 SMNVEV (reference sequence). The CDR3 reads CASSFWQGLSPLHF.

This clonotype shows up as medium-sized by frequency. The CDR3 sequence: CASSSRDRVHEQFF. The genes are TRBV7-2 and TRBJ2-1; TCRdb gives TRBD1 as the D gene, but with no DNA this cannot be confirmed. The CDR3 is 14 amino acids. Germline assignment: CDR1 SGHTA and CDR2 FQGNSA.